This T cell receptor (beta chain) was sequenced for a study of human T cells and chemical hapten exposure. Study-level information: All through the roughly 25-week study, the scalp of each patient received diphenylcyclopropenone doses weekly. Study-wide findings and caveats: High-frequency TCRs, those above 1 in 1000, stayed the same after DPC sensitization.

TCRdb reanalysed the RACE reads using MiXCR and keeps one entry per CDR3 protein. Seen here are around 360,000 distinct CDR3 sequences, roughly 6% observed once, and the top ten hold less than 6.5%. From germline, CDR1 is SNHLY and CDR2 FYNNEI. V lost 7 bases, J lost 4 bases, and 3 bases stayed unmatched. The CDR3 totals 12 residues. Time point here: patch test 2, 6 weeks after DPC sensitization. Treatment here: therapeutic diphenylcyclopropenone sensitization with weekly scalp DPC. This clonotype was observed at least ten times. Its specificity is unknown. This TCR came from a woman younger than 35 with alopecia areata. Some clones in this sample may be carry-over from other donors' samples. This chain connects TRBV2 to TRBJ1-2, with TRBD1 matching 7 bases. The sequencing used whole blood, collected in connection with sensitization to the hapten diphenylcyclopropenone (DPC). CDR3 nucleotides: TGTGCCAGCACCGGGGACAGCTATGGCTACACCTTC. This gives the protein CASTGDSYGYTF.